This T cell receptor (beta chain) is from a study of cytomegalovirus exposure and HLA in healthy donors. Study-wide findings and caveats: Rare sequences made up most TCRs, while some public TCRs were found in many donors. Later analysis showed TCR association rates varying by HLA locus, highest for DRB1 and lowest for HLA-C.

Comments on this clone: Its antigen is not identified.

Donors in the study were healthy people who gave bone marrow. The PCR employed 60 Vbeta primers together with 13 Jbeta primers. Sequencing used immunoSEQ multiplex PCR; TCRdb keeps in-frame clones, though not all of them. The listing contains about 84,000 clones. Sequences were obtained from PBMCs. The origin of this receptor is a man between 45 and 60 years old in good health and CMV-seronegative.

CDR3 DNA sequence: TGTGCCAGTAGTATCGTTCCGGGACAGTCCTACGAGCAGTACTTC. This translates into CASSIVPGQSYEQYF. This chain joins TRBV19 and TRBJ2-5; 7 positions agree with TRBD1. The J call may be faulty, since TRBJ2-7 better matches the DNA end. This CDR3 is 15 amino acids long. Germline-derived CDR1 and CDR2 are LNHDA and SQIVND (reference sequence).